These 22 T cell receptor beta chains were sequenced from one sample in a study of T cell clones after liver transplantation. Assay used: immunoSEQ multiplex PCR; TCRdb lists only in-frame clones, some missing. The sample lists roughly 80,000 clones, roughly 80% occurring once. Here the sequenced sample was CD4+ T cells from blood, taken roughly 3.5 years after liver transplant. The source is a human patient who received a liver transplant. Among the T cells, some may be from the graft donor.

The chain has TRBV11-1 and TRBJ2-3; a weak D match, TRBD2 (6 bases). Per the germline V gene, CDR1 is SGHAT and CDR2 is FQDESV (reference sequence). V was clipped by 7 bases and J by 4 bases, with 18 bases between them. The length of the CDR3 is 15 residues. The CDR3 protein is CASTTPTSSADTQYF. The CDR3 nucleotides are TGTGCCAGCACTACCCCTACTAGCTCCGCAGATACGCAGTATTTT.

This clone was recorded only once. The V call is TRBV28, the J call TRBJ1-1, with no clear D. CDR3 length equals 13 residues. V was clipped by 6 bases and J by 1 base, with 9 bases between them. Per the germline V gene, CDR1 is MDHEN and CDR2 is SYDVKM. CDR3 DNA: TGTGCCAGCAGCCGCGTAAGGAACACTGAAGCTTTCTTT. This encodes CASSRVRNTEAFF.

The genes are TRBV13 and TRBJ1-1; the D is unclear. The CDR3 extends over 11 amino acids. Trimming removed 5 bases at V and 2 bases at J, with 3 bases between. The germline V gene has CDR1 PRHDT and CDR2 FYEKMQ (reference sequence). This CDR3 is CASSRNTEAFF. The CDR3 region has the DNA TGTGCCAGCAGCCGTAACACTGAAGCTTTCTTT.

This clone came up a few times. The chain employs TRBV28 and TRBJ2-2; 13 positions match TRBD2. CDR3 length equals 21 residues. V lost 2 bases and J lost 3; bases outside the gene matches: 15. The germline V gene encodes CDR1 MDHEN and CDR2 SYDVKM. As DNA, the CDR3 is TGTGCCAGCAGTTTACGCCTTGGACTAGCGGGAGTAGGGGGGTACACCGGGGAGCTGTTTTTT. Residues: CASSLRLGLAGVGGYTGELFF.

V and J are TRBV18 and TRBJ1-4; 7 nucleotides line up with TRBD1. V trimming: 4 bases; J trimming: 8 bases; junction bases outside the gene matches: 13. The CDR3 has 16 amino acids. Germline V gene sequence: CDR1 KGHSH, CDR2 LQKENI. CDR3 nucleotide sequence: TGTGCCAGCTCACGACAGGGCCGTGGGAATATGGAAAAACTGTTTTTT. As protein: CASSRQGRGNMEKLFF.

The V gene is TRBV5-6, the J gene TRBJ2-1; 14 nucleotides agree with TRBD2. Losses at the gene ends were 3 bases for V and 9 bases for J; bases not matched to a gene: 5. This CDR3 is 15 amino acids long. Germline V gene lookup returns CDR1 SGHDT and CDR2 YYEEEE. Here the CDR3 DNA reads TGTGCCAGCAGCTCCGGGACTAGCGGGAGAGGTGAGCAGTTCTTC. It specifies CASSSGTSGRGEQFF.

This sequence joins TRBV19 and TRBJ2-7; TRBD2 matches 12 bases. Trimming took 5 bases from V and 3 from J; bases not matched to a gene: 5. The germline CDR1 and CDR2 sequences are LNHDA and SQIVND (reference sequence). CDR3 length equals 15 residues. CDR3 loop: CASSETSGGGYEQYF. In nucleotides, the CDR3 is TGTGCCAGTAGTGAGACTAGCGGGGGAGGCTACGAGCAGTACTTC.

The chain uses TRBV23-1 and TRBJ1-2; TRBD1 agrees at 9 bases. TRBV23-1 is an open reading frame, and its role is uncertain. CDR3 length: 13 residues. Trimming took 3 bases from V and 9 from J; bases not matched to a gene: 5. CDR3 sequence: CASSQPGQGCYTF. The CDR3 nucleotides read TGCGCCAGCAGTCAGCCGGGACAGGGTTGCTACACCTTC.

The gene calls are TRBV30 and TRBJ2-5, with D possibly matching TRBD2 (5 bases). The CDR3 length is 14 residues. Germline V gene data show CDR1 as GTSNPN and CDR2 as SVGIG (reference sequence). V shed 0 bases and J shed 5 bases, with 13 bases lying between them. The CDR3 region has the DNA TGTGCCTGGAGTGTGGACTTCTCGCGGGAGACCCAGTACTTC. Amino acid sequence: CAWSVDFSRETQYF.

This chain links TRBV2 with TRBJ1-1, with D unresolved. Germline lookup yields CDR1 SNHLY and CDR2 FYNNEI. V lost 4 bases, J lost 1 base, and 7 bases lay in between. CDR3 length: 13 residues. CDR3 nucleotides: TGTGCCAGCAGTGGGAGTAGGAACACTGAAGCTTTCTTT. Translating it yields CASSGSRNTEAFF.

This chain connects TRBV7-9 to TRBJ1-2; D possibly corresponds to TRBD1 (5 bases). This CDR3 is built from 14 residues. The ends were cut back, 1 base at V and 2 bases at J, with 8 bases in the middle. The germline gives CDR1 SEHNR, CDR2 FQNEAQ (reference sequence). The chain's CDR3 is CASSLGQRNYGYTF. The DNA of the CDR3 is TGTGCCAGCAGCTTAGGACAGAGAAACTATGGCTACACCTTC.

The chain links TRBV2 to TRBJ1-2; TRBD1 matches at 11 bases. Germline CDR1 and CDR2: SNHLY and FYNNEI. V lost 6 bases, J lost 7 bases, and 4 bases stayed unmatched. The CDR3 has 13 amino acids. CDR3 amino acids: CASRKDRGLGYTF. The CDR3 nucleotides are TGTGCCAGCAGGAAGGACAGGGGGCTTGGCTACACCTTC.

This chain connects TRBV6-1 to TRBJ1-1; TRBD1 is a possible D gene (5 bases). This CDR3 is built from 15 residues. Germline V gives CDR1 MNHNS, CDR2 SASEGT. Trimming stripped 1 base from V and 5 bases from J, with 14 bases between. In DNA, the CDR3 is TGTGCCAGCAGTGAAGGGGGCAGGGCCAGTACTGAAGCTTTCTTT. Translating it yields CASSEGGRASTEAFF.

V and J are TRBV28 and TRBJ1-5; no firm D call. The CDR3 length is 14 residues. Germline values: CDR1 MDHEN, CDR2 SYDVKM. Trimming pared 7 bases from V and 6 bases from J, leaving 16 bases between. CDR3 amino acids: CASTPGSPAQPQHF. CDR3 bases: TGTGCCAGCACCCCGGGATCCCCTGCTCAGCCCCAGCATTTT.

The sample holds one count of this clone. CDR3 nucleotide sequence: TGTGCCACCAGCAGAGGTGGCTTTAGCACAGATACGCAGTATTTT. It is translated as CATSRGGFSTDTQYF. V is TRBV15 and J is TRBJ2-3; no clear D gene. Germline V gene sequence: CDR1 LNHNV, CDR2 YYDKDF (reference sequence). The length of the CDR3 is 15 residues. The germline V and J ends were trimmed by 1 base and 0 bases, with 8 bases remaining between them. Using reference TRBV15 and TRBJ2-3 for the parts outside the CDR3, the full variable domain is DAMVIQNPRYQVTQFGKPVTLSCSQTLNHNVMYWYQQKSSQAPKLLFHYYDKDFNNEADTPDNFQSRRPNTSFCFLDIRSPGLGDTAMYLCATSRGGFSTDTQYFGPGTRLTVL.

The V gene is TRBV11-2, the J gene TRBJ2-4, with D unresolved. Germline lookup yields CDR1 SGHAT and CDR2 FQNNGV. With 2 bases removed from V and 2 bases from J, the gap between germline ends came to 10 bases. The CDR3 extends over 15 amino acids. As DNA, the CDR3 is TGTGCCAGCAGCTTACCTAGGGCAACCAAAAACATTCAGTACTTC. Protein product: CASSLPRATKNIQYF.

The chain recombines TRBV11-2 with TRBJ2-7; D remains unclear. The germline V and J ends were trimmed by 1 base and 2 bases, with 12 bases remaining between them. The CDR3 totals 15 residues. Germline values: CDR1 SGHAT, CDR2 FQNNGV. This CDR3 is CASSLGSSVTYEQYF. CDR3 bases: TGTGCCAGCAGCTTAGGAAGCAGCGTGACCTACGAGCAGTACTTC.

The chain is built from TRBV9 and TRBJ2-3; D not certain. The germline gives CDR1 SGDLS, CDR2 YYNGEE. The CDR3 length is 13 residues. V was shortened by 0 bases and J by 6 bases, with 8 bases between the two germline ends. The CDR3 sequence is CASSVVEGDTQYF. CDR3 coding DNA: TGTGCCAGCAGCGTAGTGGAAGGGGATACGCAGTATTTT. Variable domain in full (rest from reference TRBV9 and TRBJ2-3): DSGVTQTPKHLITATGQRVTLRCSPRSGDLSVYWYQQSLDQGLQFLIQYYNGEERAKGNILERFSAQQFPDLHSELNLSSLELGDSALYFCASSVVEGDTQYFGPGTRLTVL.

The CDR3 coding sequence is TGTGCCAGCAGCTTTGGACTAGCGGGAGTGAGCAATGAGCAGTTCTTC. This encodes CASSFGLAGVSNEQFF. The rearrangement uses TRBV7-3 and TRBJ2-1; 13 bases are shared with TRBD2. The V and J ends lost 3 bases and 6 bases, in that order; junction bases with no gene match: 5. Germline V gives CDR1 SGHTA, CDR2 FQGTGA. The CDR3 runs to 16 residues.

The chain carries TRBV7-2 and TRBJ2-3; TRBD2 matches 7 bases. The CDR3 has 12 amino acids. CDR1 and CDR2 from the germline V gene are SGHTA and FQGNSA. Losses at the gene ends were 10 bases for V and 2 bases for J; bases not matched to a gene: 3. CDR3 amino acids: CATAGFTDTQYF. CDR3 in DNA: TGTGCCACAGCGGGGTTCACAGATACGCAGTATTTT.

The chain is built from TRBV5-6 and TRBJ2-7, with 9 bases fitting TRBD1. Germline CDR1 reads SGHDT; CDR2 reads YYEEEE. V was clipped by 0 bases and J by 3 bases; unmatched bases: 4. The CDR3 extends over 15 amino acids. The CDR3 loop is CASSLVDRGRYEQYF. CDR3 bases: TGTGCCAGCAGCTTGGTGGACAGGGGACGCTACGAGCAGTACTTC.

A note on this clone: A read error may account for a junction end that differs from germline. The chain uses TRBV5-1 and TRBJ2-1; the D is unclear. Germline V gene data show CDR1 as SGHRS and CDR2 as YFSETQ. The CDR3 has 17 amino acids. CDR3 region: CASSLVLLVATYNEQFF. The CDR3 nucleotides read TGCGCCAGCAGTTTGGTCTTGTTGGTGGCTACCTACAATGAGCAGTTCTTC.